The 29 T cell receptor beta chains below come from one sample, sequenced in a study of CD8 T cells in Susac syndrome. RNA, at about 0.45 to 1 ug, was reverse transcribed with random hexamers. TCRdb passed the immunoSEQ multiplex PCR reads through MiXCR, listing each CDR3 protein once. The repertoire consists of a few hundred thousand distinct CDR3 sequences, with just under 95% occurring once and the leading ten covering approximately 0.072%. The specimen was CD4+ T cells from PBMCs. These TCRs come from a human donor with multiple sclerosis.

The chain has TRBV20-1 and TRBJ2-1, with a tentative D call TRBD1 (6 bases). The germline gives CDR1 DFQATT, CDR2 SNEGSKA (reference sequence). Trimming cost V 0 bases and J 5 bases, with 14 bases left between them. The CDR3 spans 15 residues. CDR3 coding DNA: TGCAGTGCTAGAGATAGGGGGATTCCCCACAATGAGCAGTTCTTC. Residues: CSARDRGIPHNEQFF.

This clonotype was recorded a few times. The chain couples TRBV7-6 to TRBJ1-2; a possible D gene is TRBD1 (5 bases). Germline-derived CDR1 and CDR2 are SGHVS and FNYEAQ. V was shortened by 3 bases and J by 4 bases, with 12 bases between the two germline ends. The length of the CDR3 is 14 residues. CDR3 sequence reads: CASSFGDGTYGYTF. CDR3 bases: TGTGCCAGCAGCTTTGGGGACGGGACCTATGGCTACACCTTC.

This rearrangement joins TRBV2 to TRBJ2-7; a weak D match, TRBD1 (5 bases). Trimming stripped 2 bases from V and 4 bases from J, with 15 bases between. The CDR3 is 15 amino acids. Germline V gene sequence: CDR1 SNHLY, CDR2 FYNNEI. The CDR3 region is CASSELEQGWYEQYV. CDR3 sequence (DNA): TGTGCCAGCAGTGAACTTGAGCAGGGCTGGTACGAGCAGTACGTC.

A single count supports this clonotype. The chain is built from TRBV9 and TRBJ1-1, with a possible D match to TRBD1 (5 bases). Germline CDR1 is SGDLS and CDR2 is YYNGEE. The CDR3 contains 16 residues. V dropped 0 bases and J dropped 1 base, with 13 bases sitting between them. The chain's CDR3 is CASSVGGGRTNTEAFF. CDR3 coding DNA: TGTGCCAGCAGCGTAGGGGGGGGACGTACGAACACTGAAGCTTTCTTT.

V usage is TRBV18 and J usage is TRBJ2-1; the D gene is possibly TRBD1 (6 bases). The CDR3 is made up of 13 amino acids. The germline V gene has CDR1 KGHSH and CDR2 LQKENI. The V end was cut by 4 bases, the J end by 6 bases, with 10 bases between. CDR3 sequence reads: CASSLGQSNEQFF. The DNA for the CDR3 is TGTGCCAGCTCACTAGGACAGAGCAATGAGCAGTTCTTC.

In this sample, this clonotype turned up a few times. This chain links TRBV12-3 or TRBV12-4 with TRBJ2-2, with unresolved D. CDR3 length: 13 residues. V was clipped by 5 bases and J by 6 bases, with 10 bases between them. This CDR3 reads CASSAPGPGELFF. DNA of the CDR3: TGTGCCAGCAGTGCCCCAGGTCCCGGGGAGCTGTTTTTT.

Note on this clonotype: Germline is not matched at one junction end, which may reflect a read error. This chain joins TRBV30 and TRBJ2-1; tentative D call: TRBD2 (5 bases). The CDR3 consists of 13 residues. Germline values: CDR1 GTSNPN, CDR2 SVGIG (reference sequence). CDR3 in DNA: TGTGTCTGGTACGGCGGACTCTACAATGAGCAGTTCTTC. This gives the protein CVWYGGLYNEQFF.

V is TRBV5-5 and J is TRBJ1-6; D is unclear. Trimming removed 1 base from V and 8 bases from J, with 13 bases in between. From germline, CDR1 is SGHKS and CDR2 YYEKEE (reference sequence). This CDR3 has 15 residues. The CDR3 DNA sequence: TGTGCCAGCAGCTTGTACATCGGGTGGCATTCACCCCTCCACTTT. It translates to CASSLYIGWHSPLHF.

The chain employs TRBV20-1 and TRBJ2-3; D might be TRBD2 (5 bases). This CDR3 has 11 residues. The germline gives CDR1 DFQATT, CDR2 SNEGSKA (reference sequence). V lost 4 bases, J lost 5 bases, and 7 bases lay in between. CDR3: CSAKDLDTQYF. CDR3 bases: TGCAGTGCTAAGGACTTAGATACGCAGTATTTT.

This chain joins TRBV6-4 and TRBJ2-3; 9 bases agree with TRBD2. CDR1 MRHNA and CDR2 SNTAGT come from the germline V gene. This CDR3 is 16 amino acids long. After removal of 6 bases from V and 3 bases from J, the junction contained 10 bases not matched to a gene. For the CDR3, the DNA is TGTGCCAGCAGCCCTCTAGCGGGGCCCTCGACAGATACGCAGTATTTT. It yields the protein CASSPLAGPSTDTQYF.

This clonotype appeared once. The rearrangement joins TRBV4-1 to TRBJ2-6; D unclear. From germline, CDR1 is MGHRA and CDR2 YSYEKL. This CDR3 contains 18 residues. V was cut by 1 base and J by 2 bases, with 15 bases left in between. In DNA, the CDR3 is TGCGCCAGCAGCCAAGTAGTTGCGTCCCCCCCTGGGGCCAACGTCCTGACTTTC. This codes for CASSQVVASPPGANVLTF.

V usage is TRBV16 and J usage is TRBJ1-2; the D is unclear. CDR1 KGHSY and CDR2 FQNENV come from the germline V gene. This CDR3 spans 14 amino acids. The germline V and J ends were trimmed by 1 base and 4 bases, with 10 bases remaining between them. The CDR3 here is CASSQYSGSYGYTF. The DNA of the CDR3 is TGTGCCAGCAGCCAATATTCCGGCAGCTATGGCTACACCTTC.

The chain couples TRBV20-1 to TRBJ2-7; 7 bases match TRBD2. The CDR3 loop spans 16 amino acids. After removal of 0 bases from V and 4 bases from J, the junction contained 12 bases not matched to a gene. Germline CDR1 is DFQATT and CDR2 is SNEGSKA (reference sequence). CDR3 sequence (DNA): TGCAGTGCTAGAGATCCCAGCGGGACTCTGAGATACGAGCAGTACTTC. It codes for CSARDPSGTLRYEQYF.

The chain carries TRBV2 and TRBJ1-5; the D gene is possibly TRBD1 (5 bases). Trimming left V 6 bases short and J 2 bases short, with 11 bases between. CDR1 SNHLY and CDR2 FYNNEI come from the germline V gene. The CDR3 contains 14 residues. CDR3 DNA: TGTGCCAGCAGGGCAGGGAACGGCAATCAGCCCCAGCATTTT. Its translation is CASRAGNGNQPQHF.

This clonotype was picked up one time. The rearrangement joins TRBV12-3 or TRBV12-4 to TRBJ1-1; TRBD1 is a possible D gene (5 bases). V lost 3 bases, J lost 1 base, and 12 bases lay in between. CDR3 length: 15 residues. Written as DNA, the CDR3 is TGTGCCAGCAGTTTTCCCCGGGGACCGAACACTGAAGCTTTCTTT. This translates into CASSFPRGPNTEAFF.

The chain joins TRBV20-1 to TRBJ2-5; D is perhaps TRBD1 (5 bases). This CDR3 is 13 amino acids long. The V end lost 6 bases, the J end lost 5 bases, and 16 bases lay between the germline ends. Germline assignment: CDR1 DFQATT and CDR2 SNEGSKA (reference sequence). The DNA of the CDR3 is TGCAGTGCCCTACCTCTGGGGCTGGAGACCCAGTACTTC. It yields the protein CSALPLGLETQYF.

The V gene is TRBV5-1, the J gene TRBJ2-1; 7 bases align to TRBD2. The ends lost 0 bases at V and 6 bases at J; junction bases unmatched: 9. This CDR3 comprises 16 residues. Germline assignment: CDR1 SGHRS and CDR2 YFSETQ. The CDR3 sequence is CASSLEGVAGFNEQFF. In DNA, the CDR3 is TGCGCCAGCAGCTTGGAAGGTGTAGCGGGTTTCAATGAGCAGTTCTTC.

The chain has TRBV29-1 and TRBJ2-3; D may be TRBD2 (7 bases). The CDR3 runs to 13 residues. V lost 7 bases and J 5 bases, leaving 16 bases between the germline ends. CDR1 is SQVTM, CDR2 ANQGSEA, per germline. The CDR3 loop is CSAARGPGDTQYF. The CDR3 bases are TGCAGCGCCGCGCGGGGGCCCGGAGATACGCAGTATTTT.

The chain uses TRBV29-1 and TRBJ2-3; either TRBD1 or TRBD2 may supply D (5 bases each). Germline V CDR1 and CDR2: SQVTM, ANQGSEA. Trimming shortened V by 2 bases and J by 1 base, and 16 bases separated the two germline ends. The CDR3 runs to 16 residues. The CDR3 nucleotides are TGCAGCGTTGAATTCCGGCAAAGGGGAGGCACAGATACGCAGTATTTT. Its protein is CSVEFRQRGGTDTQYF.

Details on this clonotype: Since the CDR3 does not end with the conserved phenylalanine or tryptophan, this likely comes from a read error. The chain links TRBV29-1 to TRBJ1-1, with D hard to call. Germline V lookup: CDR1 SQVTM, CDR2 ANQGSEA. The ends were cut back, 7 bases at V and 5 bases at J, with 8 bases in the middle. The CDR3 sequence is 10 residues long. The CDR3 spells CSAGGTEAFV. The CDR3 DNA sequence: TGCAGCGCTGGAGGGACTGAAGCTTTCGTT.

The rearrangement uses TRBV7-2 and TRBJ2-3, with 8 bases lining up with TRBD2. The CDR3 spans 14 residues. Unmatched junction bases numbered 4, after V lost 4 bases and J lost 4 bases. Germline V gives CDR1 SGHTA, CDR2 FQGNSA. The CDR3 region is CASSSGGRPDTQYF. The CDR3 region has the DNA TGTGCCAGCAGCTCGGGGGGGCGGCCAGATACGCAGTATTTT. Variable domain in full (rest from reference TRBV7-2 and TRBJ2-3): GAGVSQSPSNKVTEKGKDVELRCDPISGHTALYWYRQSLGQGLEFLIYFQGNSAPDKSGLPSDRFSAERTGGSVSTLTIQRTQQEDSAVYLCASSSGGRPDTQYFGPGTRLTVL.

The rearrangement links TRBV3-1 to TRBJ2-3, with 12 bases identical to TRBD2. The CDR3 sequence is 16 residues long. V was pared by 3 bases and J by 3 bases, with 4 bases of the junction left unmatched. Germline V gives CDR1 LGHDT, CDR2 YNNKEL (reference sequence). The CDR3 sequence: CASSQTTSGGTDTQYF. The CDR3, as DNA: TGTGCCAGCAGCCAGACAACTAGCGGGGGGACAGATACGCAGTATTTT.

This clonotype has a handful of counts. V gene TRBV6-1 combines with J gene TRBJ2-6; the D is unclear. From germline, CDR1 is MNHNS and CDR2 SASEGT. This CDR3 comprises 13 residues. V lost 8 bases, J lost 5 bases, and 10 bases lay in between. Here the CDR3 reads CASLLLWANVLTF. CDR3 coding DNA: TGTGCCAGCTTACTCCTCTGGGCCAACGTCCTGACTTTC.

This clonotype was seen just once. This chain links TRBV24-1 with TRBJ2-1; 9 nucleotides align to TRBD2. The CDR3 runs to 14 residues. V shed 4 bases and J 7 bases; nucleotides not matched to a gene: 4. CDR1 is KGHDR and CDR2 is SFDVKD in the germline V gene. In DNA form, the CDR3 reads TGTGCCACCAGTGAGGCGGGAGGGCCAAATGAGCAGTTCTTC. It codes for CATSEAGGPNEQFF.

This chain links TRBV28 with TRBJ2-7; TRBD1 aligns across 9 bases. The CDR3 contains 13 residues. Germline-derived CDR1 and CDR2 are MDHEN and SYDVKM. V gave up 8 bases and J gave up 0 bases; unmatched junction bases: 2. CDR3 protein: CASGTGISYEQYF. For the CDR3, the DNA is TGTGCCAGCGGGACAGGGATCTCCTACGAGCAGTACTTC.

This clonotype was seen a single time. The chain links TRBV19 to TRBJ1-1; D gene ambiguous. Germline V gives CDR1 LNHDA, CDR2 SQIVND (reference sequence). Trimming cost V 4 bases and J 1 base, with 10 bases left between them. The CDR3 is 14 amino acids. The CDR3 sequence: CASSTRTRNTEAFF. Here the CDR3 DNA reads TGTGCCAGTAGTACTCGGACGCGGAACACTGAAGCTTTCTTT. The full variable domain, rest sourced from reference TRBV19 and TRBJ1-1, is DGGITQSPKYLFRKEGQNVTLSCEQNLNHDAMYWYRQDPGQGLRLIYYSQIVNDFQKGDIAEGYSVSREKKESFPLTVTSAQKNPTAFYLCASSTRTRNTEAFFGQGTRLTVV.

The chain links TRBV28 to TRBJ1-1; tentative D call: TRBD1 (6 bases). This CDR3 has 14 amino acids. V lost 7 bases and J 11 bases, leaving 23 bases between the germline ends. In germline, CDR1 is MDHEN, CDR2 SYDVKM. CDR3 amino acids: CASITSLGGRSAFF. The CDR3, as DNA: TGTGCCAGCATTACGTCTCTGGGGGGCCGCAGCGCTTTCTTT.

The J gene is TRBJ1-1, the V gene TRBV7-2; D gene uncertain. Per germline, CDR1 SGHTA and CDR2 FQGNSA. The CDR3 consists of 14 residues. Trimming removed 5 bases at V and 3 bases at J, with 13 bases between. The CDR3, as DNA: TGTGCCAGCAGCCCACCACGGTCGTACACTGAAGCTTTCTTT. Translating gives CASSPPRSYTEAFF.

The chain joins TRBV11-2 to TRBJ1-2, with D perhaps matching TRBD1 (6 bases). V lost 0 bases to trimming and J lost 8 bases, with 16 bases between them. Looked up from germline, CDR1 is SGHAT and CDR2 is FQNNGV. The CDR3 is 15 residues long. The CDR3 spells CASSLDPGEGKGYTF. Written as DNA, the CDR3 is TGTGCCAGCAGCTTAGATCCAGGGGAGGGAAAGGGCTACACCTTC.